The present TCR beta chain was sequenced within a study of beta chain features in type 1 diabetes. Study summary: Cells sorted and examined across all samples totaled over 95 million. Study findings and constraints: Insertion counts at VDJ junctions were lower in type 1 diabetes patients, who also showed more deletions there. Type 1 diabetes patients had TCRB CDR3s that were shorter (moderately but significantly so) in all four CD4+ subsets.

The investigators reverse transcribed all of the isolated RNA, so they sequenced expressed TCRB transcripts. The protocol was immunoSEQ multiplex PCR, while the TCRdb copy is restricted to in-frame clones and leaves out a portion. The sample has 130,000 or so clones; 15% to 20% are singletons. This clone was seen more than once but under ten times. The antigen is not known. The CDR3 contains 17 residues. CDR1 is KGHSH and CDR2 is LQKENI in the germline V gene. Losses at the gene ends were 2 bases for V and 5 bases for J; bases not matched to a gene: 6. Every single donor gave one heparinised blood draw, and these averaged about 100 mL. Naive, central memory, regulatory and stem cell-like memory cells within the CD4+ compartment were sorted using CD45RO/CCR7/CD25/CD127/CD95/CD27.

This chain uses TRBV18 with TRBJ2-1; the match to TRBD2 covers 13 bases. Sequencing was done on a sample of central memory CD4+ T cells from blood. This clonotype originated in a young man with type 1 diabetes. The CDR3, as DNA: TGTGCCAGCTCACCAAACTCAGGACTAGCGGGGGACAATGAGCAGTTCTTC. It codes for CASSPNSGLAGDNEQFF.